The TCR beta chain described here comes from a study of blood T cell repertoires in COVID-19. Study details: Sources were T cells, B-cell-depleted T cells, or PBMCs; the material itself was cDNA or gDNA.

In the original analysis: Nucleated cell counts were estimated from reference gene primer amplification. TCRdb's table, derived via immunoSEQ multiplex PCR, lists solely in-frame clones and lacks some. V and J calls and clone size are those listed in that table; D and trimming were worked out from the DNA. The data contain about 80,000 clones, 88% of them singletons. CDR3 length: 16 amino acids. With 7 bases removed from V and 5 bases from J, the gap between germline ends came to 24 bases. The clonotype was recovered from a woman older than 75 with acute or convalescent COVID-19. The rearrangement uses TRBV6-7 and TRBJ2-7; a weak D match, TRBD1 (6 bases). TRBV6-7 is filed as an ORF, its function uncertain. The specimen was peripheral blood. The CDR3 is CASIERRTEKLDEQYF. The CDR3 nucleotides read TGTGCCAGCATTGAAAGGAGGACAGAAAAGTTGGACGAGCAGTACTTC.